This TCR beta chain was identified during a study of sequential checkpoint blockade in melanoma (dated by TCRdb to about 2019). At the level of the whole study: Using 1:1 randomization, the trial assigned patients either to first-line nivolumab followed by ipilimumab (arm A) or to ipilimumab followed by nivolumab (arm B). Both trial sequences were followed by maintenance nivolumab. DNA from 70 to 95 melanoma tumor samples collected before treatment underwent TCRbeta immunosequencing. About 24 patients had matched tumor biopsies taken before treatment and at week 13, after single-agent nivolumab (arm A) or ipilimumab (arm B). The same lesion was the source of roughly 81% of the matched pre- and post-treatment tumor biopsy pairs.

This specimen's treatment or condition label, interpreted: randomized to nivolumab then ipilimumab (arm A) or the reverse (arm B). None of the trial patients had been given prior DNA-damaging chemotherapy. Samples came from patients with melanoma in CheckMate 064, a randomized, open-label phase II trial of sequential checkpoint blockade. Genomic DNA from formalin-fixed paraffin-embedded (FFPE) tissue samples served as the input for tumor TCR sequencing. For CDR1 and CDR2, the germline V gene lists MNHGY and SAAAGT. V loses 4 bases, J loses 7 bases, and the germline ends lie 11 bases apart. From the cysteine through the phenylalanine, the CDR3 covers 14 amino acids. CDR3 DNA is the only sequence kept; it has 42 bases, read in frame from the first base. TCRbeta CDR3 regions were immunosequenced from genomic DNA with the immunoSEQ Assay. Genomic DNA was amplified by bias-controlled multiplex PCR before high-throughput sequencing. The published analysis was carried out like this. To quantify the absolute abundance of each unique TCRbeta CDR3 region, the sequences were collapsed and filtered. Clonality was defined as 1 minus Pielou's evenness and was calculated using productive rearrangements only. Tumor T-cell fraction was calculated by normalizing TCRbeta template counts to the amount of usable DNA, which was estimated from several housekeeping genes. Clones with significantly greater frequencies in on-treatment versus baseline samples were identified using a previously published method. TCRdb holds this immuneACCESS table with in-frame rearrangements only. Some clones are missing; in checked studies, unresolved V genes explain under half, and the rest has no known cause. The V and J calls and clone size come from that table; D and trimming were worked out from the DNA. In this sample the table shows roughly 36,000 clones, roughly 32% of which occur a single time. Approximately 1.5% of the sample goes to the ten largest clones.

In regard to this clone: The clone's antigen remains unknown. Per-base quality was not reported, and no clone a single base away is much larger than it.

What the authors observed across the whole study: Tumor T-cell fraction and clonality were correlated with PD-L1 staining and CD8+ T-cell counts, but not with mutational load. In the nivolumab-first arm (arm A), an association was found between pretreatment tumor TIL clonality and response (P = .04). Clinical benefit was about 30 times more likely to be achieved by patients whose tumor T-cell fraction and clonality increased by week 13. Within-arm analyses of tumor T-cell fraction were constrained by small sample sizes and reduced statistical power. Larger, independent patient cohorts are needed to validate the response-prediction model that combines TCR metrics and mutation burden.

Source: tumor tissue (inferred from file names), taken from a patient given nivolumab and ipilimumab in sequence. This TCR was sampled from a human donor with melanoma. The sequence joins TRBV6-8 to TRBJ1-6; no D gene call is confident. CDR3 loop: CASSLQQLNSPLHF. DNA sequence: TGTGCCAGCAGTTTGCAGCAACTAAATTCACCCCTCCACTTT.